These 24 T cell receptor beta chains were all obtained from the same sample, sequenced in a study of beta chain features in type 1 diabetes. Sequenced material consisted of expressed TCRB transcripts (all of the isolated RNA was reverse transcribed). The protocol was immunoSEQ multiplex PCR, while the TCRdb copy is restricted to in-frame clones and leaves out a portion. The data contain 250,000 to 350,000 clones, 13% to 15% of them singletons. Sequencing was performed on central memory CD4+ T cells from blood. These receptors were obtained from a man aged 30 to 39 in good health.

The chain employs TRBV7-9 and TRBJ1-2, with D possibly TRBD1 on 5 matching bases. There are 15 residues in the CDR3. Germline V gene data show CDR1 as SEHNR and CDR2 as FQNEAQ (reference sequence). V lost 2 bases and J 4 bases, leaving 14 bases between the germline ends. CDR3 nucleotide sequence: TGTGCCAGCAGCTTAACGGGGGAGTTGGGCTATGGCTACACCTTC. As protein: CASSLTGELGYGYTF.

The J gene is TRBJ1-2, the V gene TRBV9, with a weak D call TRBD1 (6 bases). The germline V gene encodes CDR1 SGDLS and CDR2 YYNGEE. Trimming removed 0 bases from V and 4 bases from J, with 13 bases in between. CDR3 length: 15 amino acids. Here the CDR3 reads CASSVEGGGTYGYTF. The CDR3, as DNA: TGTGCCAGCAGCGTAGAAGGGGGAGGAACCTATGGCTACACCTTC.

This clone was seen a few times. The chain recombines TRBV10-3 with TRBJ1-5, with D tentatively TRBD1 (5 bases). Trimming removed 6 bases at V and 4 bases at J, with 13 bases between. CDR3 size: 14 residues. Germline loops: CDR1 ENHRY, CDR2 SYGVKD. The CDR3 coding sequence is TGTGCCATCAGGGGGGACGGCCAAAATCAGCCCCAGCATTTT. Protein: CAIRGDGQNQPQHF.

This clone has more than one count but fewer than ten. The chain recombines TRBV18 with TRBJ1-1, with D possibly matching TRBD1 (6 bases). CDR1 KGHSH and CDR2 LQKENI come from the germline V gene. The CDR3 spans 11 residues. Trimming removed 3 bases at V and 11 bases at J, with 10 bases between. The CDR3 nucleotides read TGTGCCAGCTCACCTACAGGGAATGCTTTCTTT. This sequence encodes CASSPTGNAFF.

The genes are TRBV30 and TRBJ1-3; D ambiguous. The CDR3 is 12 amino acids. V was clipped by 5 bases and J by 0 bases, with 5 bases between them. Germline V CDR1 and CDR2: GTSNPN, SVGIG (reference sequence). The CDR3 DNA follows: TGTGCCTGGGTCCTCTCTGGAAACACCATATATTTT. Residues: CAWVLSGNTIYF. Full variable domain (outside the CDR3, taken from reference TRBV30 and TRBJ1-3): SQTIHQWPATLVQPVGSPLSLECTVEGTSNPNLYWYRQAAGRGLQLLFYSVGIGQISSEVPQNLSASRPQDRQFILSSKKLLLSDSGFYLCAWVLSGNTIYFGEGSWLTVV.

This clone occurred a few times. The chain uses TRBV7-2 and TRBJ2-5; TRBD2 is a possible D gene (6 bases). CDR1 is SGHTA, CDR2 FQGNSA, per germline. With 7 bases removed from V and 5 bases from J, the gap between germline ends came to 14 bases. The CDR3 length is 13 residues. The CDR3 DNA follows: TGTGCCAGCATCCGGGGACTCGGGGAGACCCAGTACTTC. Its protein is CASIRGLGETQYF.

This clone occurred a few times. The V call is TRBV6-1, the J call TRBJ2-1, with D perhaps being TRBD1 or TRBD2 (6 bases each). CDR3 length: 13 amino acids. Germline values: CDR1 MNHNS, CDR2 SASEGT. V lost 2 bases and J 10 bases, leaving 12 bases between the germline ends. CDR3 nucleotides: TGTGCCAGCAGTGAAAGAGGGGGGTCCGAGCAGTTCTTC. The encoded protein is CASSERGGSEQFF.

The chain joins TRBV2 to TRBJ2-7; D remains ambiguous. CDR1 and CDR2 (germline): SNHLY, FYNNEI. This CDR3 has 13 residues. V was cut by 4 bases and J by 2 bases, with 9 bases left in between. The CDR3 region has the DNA TGTGCCAGCAGTGGGGATGGGACCTACGAGCAGTACGTC. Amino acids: CASSGDGTYEQYV.

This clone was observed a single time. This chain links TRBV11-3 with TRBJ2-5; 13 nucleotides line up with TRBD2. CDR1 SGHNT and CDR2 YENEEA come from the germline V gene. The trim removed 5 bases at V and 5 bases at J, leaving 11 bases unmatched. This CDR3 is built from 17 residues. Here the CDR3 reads CASSLLGTSGAGETQYF. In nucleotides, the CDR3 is TGTGCCAGCAGCCTCCTTGGGACTAGCGGGGCCGGGGAGACCCAGTACTTC.

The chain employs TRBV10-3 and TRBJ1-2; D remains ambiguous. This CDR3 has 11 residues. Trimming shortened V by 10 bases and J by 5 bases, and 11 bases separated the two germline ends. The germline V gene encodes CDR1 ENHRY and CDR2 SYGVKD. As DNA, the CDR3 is TGTGCCAGCAGCTCCCTATATGGCTACACCTTC. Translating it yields CASSSLYGYTF.

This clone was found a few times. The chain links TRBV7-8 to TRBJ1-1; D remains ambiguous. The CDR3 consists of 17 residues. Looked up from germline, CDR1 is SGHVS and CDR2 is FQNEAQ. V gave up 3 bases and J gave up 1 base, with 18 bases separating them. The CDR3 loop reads CASSFRGGRSSNTEAFF. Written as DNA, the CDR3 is TGTGCCAGCAGCTTCCGCGGTGGACGGAGTTCGAACACTGAAGCTTTCTTT.

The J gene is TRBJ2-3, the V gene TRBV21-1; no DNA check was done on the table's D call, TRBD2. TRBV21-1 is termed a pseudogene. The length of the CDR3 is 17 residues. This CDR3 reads CASSKRDSRWVSDTQYF. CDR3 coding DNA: TGTGCCAGCAGCAAGCGGGACTCCCGATGGGTTTCAGATACGCAGTATTTT.

The CDR3 DNA sequence: TGTGCCAGCAGCTCATTGACAGGTCTTCCCTACGAGCAGTACTTC. This translates into CASSSLTGLPYEQYF. The chain has TRBV7-8 and TRBJ2-7; D is possibly TRBD1 (6 bases). This CDR3 contains 15 residues. V lost 4 bases and J 2 bases, leaving 15 bases between the germline ends. Germline-derived CDR1 and CDR2 are SGHVS and FQNEAQ.

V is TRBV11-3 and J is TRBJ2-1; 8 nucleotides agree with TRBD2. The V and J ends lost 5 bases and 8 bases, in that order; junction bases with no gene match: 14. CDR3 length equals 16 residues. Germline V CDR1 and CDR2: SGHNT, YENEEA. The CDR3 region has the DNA TGTGCCAGCAGCCCCCGTGGACTAGCTGTAACGGATGAGCAGTTCTTC. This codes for CASSPRGLAVTDEQFF.

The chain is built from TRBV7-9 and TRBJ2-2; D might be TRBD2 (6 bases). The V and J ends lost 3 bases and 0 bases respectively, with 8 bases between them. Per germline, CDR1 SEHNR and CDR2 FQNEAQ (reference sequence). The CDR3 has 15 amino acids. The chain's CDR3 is CASSFGGTNTGELFF. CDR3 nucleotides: TGTGCCAGCAGCTTTGGGGGGACGAACACCGGGGAGCTGTTTTTT.

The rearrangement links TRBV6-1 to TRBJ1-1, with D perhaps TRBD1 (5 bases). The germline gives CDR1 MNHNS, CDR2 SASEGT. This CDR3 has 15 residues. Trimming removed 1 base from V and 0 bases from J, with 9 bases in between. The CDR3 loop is CASSEVVGLNTEAFF. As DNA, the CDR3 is TGTGCCAGCAGTGAAGTGGTGGGGCTGAACACTGAAGCTTTCTTT.

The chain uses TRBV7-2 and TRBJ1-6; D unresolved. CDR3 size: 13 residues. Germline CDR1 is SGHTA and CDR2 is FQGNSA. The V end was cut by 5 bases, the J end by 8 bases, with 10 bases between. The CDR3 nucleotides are TGTGCCAGCAGCATAAAACGGGATTCACCCCTCCACTTT. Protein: CASSIKRDSPLHF.

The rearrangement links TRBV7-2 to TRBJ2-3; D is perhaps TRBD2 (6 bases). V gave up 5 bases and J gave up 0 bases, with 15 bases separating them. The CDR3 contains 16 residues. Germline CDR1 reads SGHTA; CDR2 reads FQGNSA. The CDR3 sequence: CASSRQTGTSTDTQYF. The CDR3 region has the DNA TGTGCCAGCAGCCGCCAAACCGGGACTAGCACAGATACGCAGTATTTT.

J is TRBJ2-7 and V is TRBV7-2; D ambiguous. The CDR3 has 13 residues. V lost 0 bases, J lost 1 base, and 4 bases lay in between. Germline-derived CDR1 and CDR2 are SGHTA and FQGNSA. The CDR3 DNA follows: TGTGCCAGCAGCTTAGCAGGGTCCTACGAGCAGTACGTC. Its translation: CASSLAGSYEQYV.

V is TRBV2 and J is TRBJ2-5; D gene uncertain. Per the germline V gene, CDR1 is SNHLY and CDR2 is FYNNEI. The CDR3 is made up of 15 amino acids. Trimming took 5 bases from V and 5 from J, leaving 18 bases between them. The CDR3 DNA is TGTGCCAGCAGTTCGGAGTCAGGAACATGGGAGACCCAGTACTTC. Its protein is CASSSESGTWETQYF.

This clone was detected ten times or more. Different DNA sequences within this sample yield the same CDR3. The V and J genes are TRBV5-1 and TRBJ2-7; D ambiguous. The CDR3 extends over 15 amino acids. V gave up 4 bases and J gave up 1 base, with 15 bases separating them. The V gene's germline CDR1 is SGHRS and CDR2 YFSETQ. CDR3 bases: TGCGCCAGCAGCCCCGTTAGGACGGGTTCCTACGAGCAGTACTTC. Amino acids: CASSPVRTGSYEQYF.

CDR3 DNA: TGTGCCAGCAGCGTGTCTCTTGTAGGCACAGATACGCAGTATTTT. It yields the protein CASSVSLVGTDTQYF. The rearrangement uses TRBV9 and TRBJ2-3; D is ambiguous. The CDR3 is made up of 15 amino acids. From germline, CDR1 is SGDLS and CDR2 YYNGEE. Deletions cut 2 bases from V and 1 base from J, with 11 bases between.

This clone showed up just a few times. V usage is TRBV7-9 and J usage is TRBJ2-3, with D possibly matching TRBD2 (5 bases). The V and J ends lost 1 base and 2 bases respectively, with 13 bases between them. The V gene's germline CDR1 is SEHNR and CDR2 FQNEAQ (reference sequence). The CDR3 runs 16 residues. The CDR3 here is CASSLGTEPYTDTQYF. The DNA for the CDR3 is TGTGCCAGCAGCTTAGGGACTGAGCCTTACACAGATACGCAGTATTTT.

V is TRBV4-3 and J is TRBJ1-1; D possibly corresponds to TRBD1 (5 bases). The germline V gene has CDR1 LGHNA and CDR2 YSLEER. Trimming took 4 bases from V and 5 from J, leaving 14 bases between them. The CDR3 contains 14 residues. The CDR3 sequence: CASSLSTGGTEAFF. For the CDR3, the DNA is TGCGCCAGCAGCCTGTCGACCGGGGGGACTGAAGCTTTCTTT.